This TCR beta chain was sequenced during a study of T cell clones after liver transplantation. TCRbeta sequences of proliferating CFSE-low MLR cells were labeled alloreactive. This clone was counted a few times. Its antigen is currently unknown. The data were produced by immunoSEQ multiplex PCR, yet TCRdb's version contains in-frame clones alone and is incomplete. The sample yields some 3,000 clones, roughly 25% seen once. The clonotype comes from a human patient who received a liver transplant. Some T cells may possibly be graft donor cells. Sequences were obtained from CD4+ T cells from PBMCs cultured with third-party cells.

This chain's CDR3 is CASSLGPGTNYGYTF. The CDR3 nucleotides read TGTGCCAGCAGCTTGGGGCCGGGGACCAACTATGGCTACACCTTC. The V and J genes are TRBV5-5 and TRBJ1-2; a possible D gene is TRBD1 (5 bases). CDR1 is SGHKS and CDR2 is YYEKEE in the germline V gene (reference sequence). Trimming left V 0 bases short and J 2 bases short, with 11 bases between. CDR3 size: 15 residues.